This T cell receptor beta chain came from a study of control samples from healthy donors and cancer patients. Sequencing was performed with immunoSEQ multiplex PCR; in TCRdb, only in-frame clones are kept and a portion is missing. The sample has 55,000 to 80,000 clones, approximately 90% seen once. The CDR3 is 13 amino acids. In germline, CDR1 is SGHRS, CDR2 YFSETQ. The V end was cut by 4 bases, the J end by 7 bases, with 12 bases between. The chain combines TRBV5-1 with TRBJ1-5; D is unresolved. The material sequenced was PBMCs. The origin of this receptor is a man aged 55 to 70 with colorectal cancer. The CDR3 region is CASSDGPGQPQHF. CDR3 DNA sequence: TGCGCCAGCAGCGACGGACCCGGGCAGCCCCAGCATTTT.